The 20 T cell receptor beta chains reported below all come from one sample, sequenced in a study of Ad26.COV2.S vaccination and SARS-CoV-2 variants. Specified treatment: roughly 18 received Ad26.COV2.S at low or high dose, single or two shots; several received placebo; per-sample allocation not given. Sampling was done on day 63 after the first vaccine or placebo injection. Sequencing used immunoSEQ multiplex PCR; TCRdb keeps in-frame clones, though not all of them. The sample consists of about 390,000 clones, more than 85% of them appearing once. The starting material was peripheral blood, obtained in a trial of Ad26.COV2.S vaccine versus placebo. These receptors all come from a person aged 18-60 years who received the Ad26.COV2.S COVID-19 vaccine or a placebo.

The chain is built from TRBV9 and TRBJ2-1; TRBD2 matches at 8 bases. This CDR3 is 12 amino acids long. Trimming at V came to 5 bases and at J to 6 bases, leaving 1 base not matched to a gene. Germline-derived CDR1 and CDR2 are SGDLS and YYNGEE. This CDR3 is CASRGTSNEQFF. In DNA, the CDR3 is TGTGCCAGCAGAGGGACTAGCAATGAGCAGTTCTTC.

The chain uses TRBV19 and TRBJ2-6, with D tentatively TRBD1 (6 bases). V lost 6 bases, J lost 0 bases, and 9 bases lay in between. CDR3 length: 15 amino acids. Germline values: CDR1 LNHDA, CDR2 SQIVND (reference sequence). CDR3 sequence (DNA): TGTGCCAGTAGATGGACAGCCTCTGGGGCCAACGTCCTGACTTTC. Its protein product is CASRWTASGANVLTF.

The V call is TRBV7-8, the J call TRBJ2-1; unclear D gene. This CDR3 is built from 16 residues. Germline V gene sequence: CDR1 SGHVS, CDR2 FQNEAQ. The V end was cut by 3 bases, the J end by 5 bases, with 17 bases between. CDR3 residues: CASSLGHGRNNNEQFF. CDR3 bases: TGTGCCAGCAGCTTGGGCCACGGACGCAATAACAATGAGCAGTTCTTC. The whole variable domain, filled in from reference TRBV7-8 and TRBJ2-1, reads GAGVSQSPRYKVAKRGQDVALRCDPISGHVSLFWYQQALGQGPEFLTYFQNEAQLDKSGLPSDRFFAERPEGSVSTLKIQRTQQEDSAVYLCASSLGHGRNNNEQFFGPGTRLTVL.

This sequence joins TRBV30 and TRBJ1-4; weak D call: TRBD1 (6 bases). Germline values: CDR1 GTSNPN, CDR2 SVGIG (reference sequence). V gave up 3 bases and J gave up 3 bases, with 17 bases separating them. The CDR3 totals 16 residues. CDR3: CAWRSQGRGPNEKLFF. The CDR3 region has the DNA TGTGCCTGGAGAAGTCAGGGGCGTGGGCCTAATGAAAAACTGTTTTTT.

The rearrangement joins TRBV30 to TRBJ2-1; D assignment may be TRBD1 or TRBD2 (5 bases each). V was clipped by 2 bases and J by 7 bases, with 15 bases between them. Germline V gives CDR1 GTSNPN, CDR2 SVGIG (reference sequence). This CDR3 is 14 amino acids long. As DNA, the CDR3 is TGTGCCTGGAGTCGTGGGGGTTCAGTGAATGAGCAGTTCTTC. Protein product: CAWSRGGSVNEQFF.

A few counts support this clone. The chain recombines TRBV4-1 with TRBJ2-7; D perhaps matches TRBD1 (5 bases). Germline V gene sequence: CDR1 MGHRA, CDR2 YSYEKL. The CDR3 is made up of 16 amino acids. Trimming took off 1 base at V and 3 bases at J, with 16 bases between the two ends. The CDR3 loop is CASSQGPRVIIYEQYF. For the CDR3, the DNA is TGCGCCAGCAGCCAAGGGCCCAGGGTAATCATCTACGAGCAGTACTTC.

The gene calls are TRBV7-2 and TRBJ1-2; D is unresolved. Trimming removed 4 bases at V and 8 bases at J, with 11 bases between. This CDR3 has 12 amino acids. Germline-derived CDR1 and CDR2 are SGHTA and FQGNSA. The CDR3 reads CASSYGSDGYTF. The CDR3, as DNA: TGTGCCAGCAGCTACGGGTCTGACGGCTACACCTTC.

V usage is TRBV7-6 and J usage is TRBJ2-7; D unresolved. V was shortened by 1 base and J by 4 bases, with 11 bases between the two germline ends. CDR1 is SGHVS, CDR2 FNYEAQ, per germline. The CDR3 has 14 amino acids. The CDR3 spells CASSLVSGPYEQYF. CDR3 nucleotides: TGTGCCAGCAGCTTAGTTTCCGGGCCGTACGAGCAGTACTTC.

CDR3 bases: TGTGTCATGGGGGGCGGGACAGTCTCTTTC. The encoded protein is CVMGGGTVSF. The gene calls are TRBV21-1 and TRBJ2-7; whether TRBD1, the table's D call, matches the DNA was not checked. TRBV21-1 is annotated as a pseudogene. The CDR3 runs to 10 residues.

The V gene is TRBV7-9, the J gene TRBJ1-4, with D perhaps matching TRBD1 (6 bases). The length of the CDR3 is 15 residues. Germline V CDR1 and CDR2: SEHNR, FQNEAQ (reference sequence). With 4 bases removed from V and 5 bases from J, the gap between germline ends came to 14 bases. CDR3 bases: TGTGCCAGCAGCTCGGAATTAACAGGGAATGAAAAACTGTTTTTT. Protein: CASSSELTGNEKLFF.

J is TRBJ2-7 and V is TRBV4-1, with unresolved D. V lost 2 bases and J 5 bases, leaving 16 bases between the germline ends. CDR1 MGHRA and CDR2 YSYEKL come from the germline V gene. The CDR3 contains 15 residues. The CDR3 DNA sequence: TGCGCCAGCAGCCAAACTCTGGACGGGTCTAACGAGCAGTACTTC. As protein: CASSQTLDGSNEQYF.

The chain has TRBV11-3 and TRBJ1-6; D remains ambiguous. The germline CDR1 and CDR2 sequences are SGHNT and YENEEA. The CDR3 is 13 residues long. V was shortened by 0 bases and J by 11 bases, with 8 bases between the two germline ends. CDR3 protein: CASSLDTSAPLHF. DNA of the CDR3: TGTGCCAGCAGCTTAGATACGAGCGCACCCCTCCACTTT.

This chain joins TRBV4-2 and TRBJ2-7; D not resolved. This CDR3 comprises 13 residues. The V and J ends lost 0 bases and 2 bases respectively, with 5 bases between them. Germline CDR1 and CDR2: LGHNA and YNFKEQ. The CDR3 region has the DNA TGTGCCAGCAGCCAAGATTCCCCCTACGAGCAGTACTTC. Amino acids: CASSQDSPYEQYF.

The V call is TRBV28, the J call TRBJ2-7, with D hard to call. Trimming pared 2 bases from V and 6 bases from J, leaving 5 bases between. This CDR3 is 11 amino acids long. Germline V gene lookup returns CDR1 MDHEN and CDR2 SYDVKM. CDR3 residues: CASSLQSEQYF. The CDR3 DNA follows: TGTGCCAGCAGTTTACAGAGCGAGCAGTACTTC.

This sequence joins TRBV7-9 and TRBJ1-1, with TRBD1 identical over 7 bases. The CDR3 length is 15 residues. Germline CDR1 and CDR2: SEHNR and FQNEAQ (reference sequence). V was clipped by 6 bases and J by 0 bases; unmatched bases: 7. The CDR3 region is CASSKQGTMNTEAFF. Written as DNA, the CDR3 is TGTGCCAGCAGTAAACAGGGGACTATGAACACTGAAGCTTTCTTT.

The chain uses TRBV9 and TRBJ2-3; 12 bases line up with TRBD2. V lost 0 bases, J lost 1 base, and 0 bases stayed unmatched. The length of the CDR3 is 16 residues. The germline gives CDR1 SGDLS, CDR2 YYNGEE. In nucleotides, the CDR3 is TGTGCCAGCAGCGTAGGGACTAGCGGGGGCACAGATACGCAGTATTTT. This encodes CASSVGTSGGTDTQYF. Complete variable domain (other parts from reference TRBV9 and TRBJ2-3): DSGVTQTPKHLITATGQRVTLRCSPRSGDLSVYWYQQSLDQGLQFLIQYYNGEERAKGNILERFSAQQFPDLHSELNLSSLELGDSALYFCASSVGTSGGTDTQYFGPGTRLTVL.

The chain combines TRBV4-3 with TRBJ2-3; 8 nucleotides match TRBD2. CDR1 LGHNA and CDR2 YSLEER come from the germline V gene. The J segment lost 5 bases and the V segment lost 0 bases, leaving 10 bases of the junction unmatched. The CDR3 spans 17 residues. For the CDR3, the DNA is TGCGCCAGCAGCCAAGATCTGGCGGGGGGCTTGAAAGATACGCAGTATTTT. Its protein is CASSQDLAGGLKDTQYF.

The chain has TRBV5-1 and TRBJ2-7; D remains unclear. The CDR3 loop spans 12 amino acids. The V gene's germline CDR1 is SGHRS and CDR2 YFSETQ. V was pared by 1 base and J by 4 bases, with 6 bases between. The CDR3 sequence: CASSLLGYEQYF. As DNA, the CDR3 is TGCGCCAGCAGCTTGTTGGGTTACGAGCAGTACTTC.

This clone has only one observation. This chain links TRBV7-2 with TRBJ2-1, with D maybe TRBD1 (8 bases). Germline-derived CDR1 and CDR2 are SGHTA and FQGNSA. The CDR3 totals 16 residues. V dropped 8 bases and J dropped 8 bases, with 25 bases sitting between them. CDR3 DNA sequence: TGTGCCAGCCCCCGAGGGGGGAGGACAGGGAGGGATGAGCAGTTCTTC. Protein product: CASPRGGRTGRDEQFF.

The chain uses TRBV6-2 or TRBV6-3 and TRBJ2-2; 8 nucleotides agree with TRBD1. Germline loops: CDR1 MNHEY, CDR2 SVGEGT. J gave up 2 bases and V 4 bases, and 6 bases lay outside the gene matches. The CDR3 covers 16 residues. The CDR3 is CASSSDRGRNTGELFF. The CDR3, as DNA: TGTGCCAGCAGTTCTGACAGGGGTCGAAACACCGGGGAGCTGTTTTTT.